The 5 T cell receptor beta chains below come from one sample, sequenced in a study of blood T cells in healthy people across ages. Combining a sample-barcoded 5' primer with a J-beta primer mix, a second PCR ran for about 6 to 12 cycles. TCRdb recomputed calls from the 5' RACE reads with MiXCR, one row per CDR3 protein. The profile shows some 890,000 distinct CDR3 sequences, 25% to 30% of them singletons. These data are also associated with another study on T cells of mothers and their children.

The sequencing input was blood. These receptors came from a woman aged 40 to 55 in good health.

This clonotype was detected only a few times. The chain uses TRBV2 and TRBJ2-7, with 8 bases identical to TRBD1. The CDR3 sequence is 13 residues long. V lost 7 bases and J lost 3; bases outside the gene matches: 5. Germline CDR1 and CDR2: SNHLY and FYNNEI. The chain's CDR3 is CASNGQGIYEQYF. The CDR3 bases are TGTGCCAGCAACGGACAGGGAATCTACGAGCAGTACTTC.

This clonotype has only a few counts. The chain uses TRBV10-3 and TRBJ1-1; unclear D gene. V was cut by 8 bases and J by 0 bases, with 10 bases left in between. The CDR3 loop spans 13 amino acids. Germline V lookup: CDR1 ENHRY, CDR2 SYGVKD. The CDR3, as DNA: TGTGCCATCGAGGCTATTCTGAACACTGAAGCTTTCTTT. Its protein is CAIEAILNTEAFF.

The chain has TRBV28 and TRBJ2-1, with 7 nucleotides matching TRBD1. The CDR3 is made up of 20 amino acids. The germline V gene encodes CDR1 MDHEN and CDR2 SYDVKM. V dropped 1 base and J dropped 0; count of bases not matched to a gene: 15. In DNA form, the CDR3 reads TGTGCCAGCAGTTTATTTCTGGACAGGTTGCCCTCACACTCCTACAATGAGCAGTTCTTC. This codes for CASSLFLDRLPSHSYNEQFF.

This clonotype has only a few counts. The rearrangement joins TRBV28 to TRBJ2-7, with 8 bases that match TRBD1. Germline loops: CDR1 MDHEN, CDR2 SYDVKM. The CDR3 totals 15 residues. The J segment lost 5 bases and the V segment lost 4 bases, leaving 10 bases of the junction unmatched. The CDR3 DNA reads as TGTGCCAGCAGTTCCTCTTGGACAGGGCCGGACGAGCAGTACTTC. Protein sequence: CASSSSWTGPDEQYF.

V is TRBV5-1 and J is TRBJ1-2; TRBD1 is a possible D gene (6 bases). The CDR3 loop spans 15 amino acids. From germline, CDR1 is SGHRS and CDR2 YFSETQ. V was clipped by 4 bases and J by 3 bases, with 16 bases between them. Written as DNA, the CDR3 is TGCGCCAGCAGCCCCGAAGGGGGAGCATACTATGGCTACACCTTC. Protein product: CASSPEGGAYYGYTF.